A single T cell receptor (beta chain) is shown here with its context. This likely reflects a read error, since a far larger clone is one base away. The sample carries other DNA sequences with the same CDR3. The data belong to a study of shared clonotypes between healthy human individuals. Some clones are missing from TCRdb's copy, which holds only in-frame ones; the method was immunoSEQ multiplex PCR. This repertoire shows roughly 500,000 clones, roughly 80% found once; its top ten account for about 12%. This CDR3 spans 16 amino acids. Trimming left V 8 bases short and J 1 base short, with 15 bases between. CDR1 and CDR2 (germline): LGHNA, YNFKEQ. Each of the donors was a healthy adult who was HIV-negative and had not had a recent acute infection or vaccination.

This sequence was found in a woman aged 35 to 49 in good health. Some clones in this sample may be carry-over from other donors' samples. The sample comprised PBMCs. This chain connects TRBV4-2 to TRBJ2-6; D is uncertain. In DNA form, the CDR3 reads TGTGCCAGCGTAGCTGGAGACTTTTCTGGGGCCAACGTCCTGACTTTC. Protein: CASVAGDFSGANVLTF.